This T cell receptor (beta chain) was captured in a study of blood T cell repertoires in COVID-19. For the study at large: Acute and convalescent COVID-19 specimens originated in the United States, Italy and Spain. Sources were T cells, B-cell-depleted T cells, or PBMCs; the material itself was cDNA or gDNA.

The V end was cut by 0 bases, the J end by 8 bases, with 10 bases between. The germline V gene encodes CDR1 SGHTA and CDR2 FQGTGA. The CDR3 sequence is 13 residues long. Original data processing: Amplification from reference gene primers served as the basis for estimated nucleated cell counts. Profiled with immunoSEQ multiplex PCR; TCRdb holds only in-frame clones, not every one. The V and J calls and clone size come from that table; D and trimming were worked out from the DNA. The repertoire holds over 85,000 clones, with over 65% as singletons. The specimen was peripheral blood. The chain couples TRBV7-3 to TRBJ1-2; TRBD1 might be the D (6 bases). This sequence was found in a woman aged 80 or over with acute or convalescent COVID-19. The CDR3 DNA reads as TGTGCCAGCAGCTTAACCAGGGGTGAAGGCTACACCTTC. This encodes CASSLTRGEGYTF.